These 22 T cell receptor beta chains share one sample of origin, sequenced in a study of early T cells in non-severe SARS-CoV-2 infection. TCRdb itself ran the 5' RACE reads through MiXCR, one entry per CDR3 protein. Seen here are approximately 52,000 distinct CDR3 sequences, around 8% observed once, and the top ten hold over 8%. The specimen was whole blood. Receptor source: an adult who was a healthcare worker with PCR-confirmed SARS-CoV-2 infection or an uninfected control (not recorded which).

This clonotype appeared a few times. The gene calls are TRBV5-4 and TRBJ1-3; a weak D match, TRBD1 (5 bases). CDR1 and CDR2 (germline): SGHNT, YYREEE (reference sequence). This CDR3 contains 16 residues. Trimming took 1 base from V and 3 from J, leaving 14 bases between them. The CDR3 region has the DNA TGTGCCAGCAGCTTGACTACAGGTGGATATGGAAACACCATATATTTT. This codes for CASSLTTGGYGNTIYF.

The sample holds a few counts of this clonotype. The chain has TRBV20-1 and TRBJ1-3; TRBD1 might be the D (5 bases). The V gene's germline CDR1 is DFQATT and CDR2 SNEGSKA (reference sequence). V lost 8 bases to trimming and J lost 0 bases, with 14 bases between them. This CDR3 has 14 residues. The CDR3 protein is CSIPDRSSGNTIYF. The CDR3 DNA reads as TGCAGTATCCCTGACAGAAGCTCTGGAAACACCATATATTTT.

This clonotype was observed a handful of times. V gene TRBV5-6 combines with J gene TRBJ1-3; perhaps TRBD1 as D (6 bases). This CDR3 has 16 residues. V lost 1 base and J 4 bases, leaving 15 bases between the germline ends. CDR1 SGHDT and CDR2 YYEEEE come from the germline V gene. In DNA, the CDR3 is TGTGCCAGCAGCTTGTCGGGACATTTACCCGGAAACACCATATATTTT. Its protein is CASSLSGHLPGNTIYF.

In its sample, this clonotype was seen a few times. J is TRBJ2-3 and V is TRBV7-6, with D perhaps TRBD2 (6 bases). CDR3 size: 13 residues. Germline assignment: CDR1 SGHVS and CDR2 FNYEAQ. V lost 4 bases and J lost 7, with 12 bases in between. This CDR3 is CASSSLAANTQYF. In DNA form, the CDR3 reads TGTGCCAGCAGCTCCTTAGCGGCAAATACGCAGTATTTT.

This clonotype was seen at least ten times. The chain links TRBV7-9 to TRBJ1-1; D is ambiguous. Germline-derived CDR1 and CDR2 are SEHNR and FQNEAQ (reference sequence). The CDR3 sequence is 12 residues long. Trimming left V 4 bases short and J 2 bases short, with 5 bases between. The CDR3 DNA reads TGTGCCAGCAGCTCCGTTAACACTGAAGCTTTCTTT. Its protein is CASSSVNTEAFF.

In this sample, this clonotype turned up many times. V and J are TRBV5-1 and TRBJ2-5, with D unclear. The CDR3 contains 14 residues. V was clipped by 0 bases and J by 2 bases, with 8 bases between them. CDR1 and CDR2 (germline): SGHRS, YFSETQ. CDR3 residues: CASSLEALQETQYF. CDR3 nucleotides: TGCGCCAGCAGCTTGGAGGCATTACAAGAGACCCAGTACTTC.

This clonotype showed up just a few times. The gene calls are TRBV20-1 and TRBJ2-5; D possibly corresponds to TRBD1 (7 bases). In germline, CDR1 is DFQATT, CDR2 SNEGSKA (reference sequence). The CDR3 has 11 amino acids. CDR3: CSGGQQETQYF. Here the CDR3 DNA reads TGCAGCGGGGGACAGCAAGAGACCCAGTACTTC.

This clonotype has more than one count but fewer than ten. The chain carries TRBV21-1 and TRBJ2-5. TRBV21-1 is noted as a pseudogene. The CDR3 is 14 residues long. CDR3 DNA sequence: TGTGCCAGCAGCAAAGTTCTCCGAGAAGAGACCCAGTACTTC. Translated, it gives CASSKVLREETQYF.

The CDR3 protein is CASSQVERAYEQYF. DNA of the CDR3: TGTGCCAGCAGCCAAGTCGAGAGAGCCTACGAGCAGTACTTC. This sequence joins TRBV3-1 and TRBJ2-7, with D unclear. The CDR3 totals 14 residues. Trimming removed 1 base from V and 2 bases from J, with 9 bases in between. The germline V gene encodes CDR1 LGHDT and CDR2 YNNKEL (reference sequence).

This clonotype was counted a few times. V usage is TRBV12-3 or TRBV12-4 and J usage is TRBJ1-2; a possible D gene is TRBD1 (6 bases). The V gene lost 5 bases and the J gene lost 0 bases, with 13 bases spanning the gap. This CDR3 contains 15 residues. CDR3 region: CASSMQGRANYGYTF. For the CDR3, the DNA is TGTGCCAGCAGTATGCAGGGGAGGGCTAACTATGGCTACACCTTC.

Many counts were recorded for this clonotype. CDR3 residues: CASSVVGRDTQYF. The CDR3 coding sequence is TGTGCCAGCAGCGTAGTCGGTAGGGATACGCAGTATTTT. The rearrangement joins TRBV9 to TRBJ2-3; D unresolved. Trimming pared 0 bases from V and 6 bases from J, leaving 8 bases between. The CDR3 spans 13 residues. The germline gives CDR1 SGDLS, CDR2 YYNGEE.

This clonotype was found many times. The chain is built from TRBV7-9 and TRBJ2-1, with a possible D match to TRBD2 (6 bases). The CDR3 is made up of 16 amino acids. The germline V gene encodes CDR1 SEHNR and CDR2 FQNEAQ (reference sequence). The ends were cut back, 5 bases at V and 6 bases at J, with 20 bases in the middle. The CDR3 reads CASSPVGGRGSNEQFF. CDR3 nucleotide sequence: TGTGCCAGCAGCCCCGTTGGGGGACGGGGGTCCAATGAGCAGTTCTTC.

This clonotype was observed a handful of times. The V call is TRBV24-1, the J call TRBJ2-5; D is undetermined. The CDR3 length is 14 residues. The germline CDR1 and CDR2 sequences are KGHDR and SFDVKD. V was clipped by 2 bases and J by 4 bases, with 10 bases between them. The CDR3 region is CATSDSDYRETQYF. The CDR3 DNA follows: TGTGCCACCAGTGATTCCGATTACCGAGAGACCCAGTACTTC.

Written as DNA, the CDR3 is TGTGCCAGCAGCCGAGACCCCGGACTAGCGGGTACAGATACGCAGTATTTT. Translated, it gives CASSRDPGLAGTDTQYF. The chain links TRBV7-6 to TRBJ2-3; 11 bases match TRBD2. This CDR3 has 17 amino acids. Germline values: CDR1 SGHVS, CDR2 FNYEAQ. With 5 bases clipped from V and 3 bases from J, the junction kept 10 bases outside the gene matches.

This clonotype was seen a handful of times. The chain is built from TRBV20-1 and TRBJ2-3; perhaps TRBD2 as D (6 bases). CDR1 DFQATT and CDR2 SNEGSKA come from the germline V gene (reference sequence). This CDR3 is 15 amino acids long. V was trimmed by 0 bases and J by 2 bases, leaving 12 bases between them. This chain's CDR3 is CSARDPRELTDTQYF. CDR3 bases: TGCAGTGCTAGAGATCCCCGGGAGCTCACAGATACGCAGTATTTT.

This clonotype has a count of ten or more. The chain is built from TRBV12-3 or TRBV12-4 and TRBJ2-5; TRBD1 matches 7 bases. V lost 5 bases, J lost 5 bases, and 2 bases stayed unmatched. The CDR3 consists of 12 residues. The CDR3 DNA reads TGTGCCAGCAGTATACAGGGGGAGACCCAGTACTTC. It codes for CASSIQGETQYF.

There are many counts of this clonotype. CDR3 in DNA: TGTGCCAGCAGCTTAGACAGGGGAGCTTTCTTT. This gives the protein CASSLDRGAFF. This chain joins TRBV7-8 and TRBJ1-1, with 7 bases that match TRBD1. Germline values: CDR1 SGHVS, CDR2 FQNEAQ. This CDR3 is 11 amino acids long. V dropped 1 base and J dropped 10; count of bases not matched to a gene: 0.

V and J are TRBV25-1 and TRBJ1-1, with 7 bases lining up with TRBD1. V was pared by 2 bases and J by 2 bases, with 11 bases of the junction left unmatched. CDR1 MGHDK and CDR2 SYGVNS come from the germline V gene. This CDR3 region has 17 residues. The CDR3 region is CASSETIGGLGNTEAFF. In nucleotides, the CDR3 is TGTGCCAGCAGTGAAACTATAGGGGGCTTGGGAAACACTGAAGCTTTCTTT.

This clonotype was seen more than once but under ten times. The genes are TRBV2 and TRBJ1-1; 8 bases agree with TRBD1. The germline V gene encodes CDR1 SNHLY and CDR2 FYNNEI. The trim removed 5 bases at V and 6 bases at J, leaving 5 bases unmatched. This CDR3 spans 13 amino acids. The CDR3 region has the DNA TGTGCCAGCAGTCTGGACAGGGTCTCTGAAGCTTTCTTT. Translating it yields CASSLDRVSEAFF.

This clonotype showed up many times. This chain links TRBV7-6 with TRBJ1-4; D unclear. The CDR3 is 13 residues long. Germline V gene data show CDR1 as SGHVS and CDR2 as FNYEAQ. Trimming pared 2 bases from V and 10 bases from J, leaving 11 bases between. CDR3 nucleotide sequence: TGTGCCAGCAGCTTACATCCCGGGGTAAAACTGTTTTTT. Residues: CASSLHPGVKLFF.

About this clonotype itself: In this CDR3 the conserved last residue, phenylalanine or tryptophan, is missing, so a read error is likely. The chain uses TRBV5-1 and TRBJ2-7; unclear D gene. The CDR3 has 13 residues. Germline CDR1 reads SGHRS; CDR2 reads YFSETQ. The germline V and J ends were trimmed by 2 bases and 0 bases, with 6 bases remaining between them. This CDR3 is CASSFSASYEQYI. CDR3 sequence (DNA): TGCGCCAGCAGCTTTTCGGCCTCCTACGAGCAGTACATC.

At least ten counts were recorded for this clonotype. V gene TRBV13 combines with J gene TRBJ2-7; 7 bases are a match to TRBD1. The CDR3 spans 12 residues. The ends lost 5 bases at V and 7 bases at J; junction bases unmatched: 5. CDR1 is PRHDT, CDR2 FYEKMQ, per germline (reference sequence). CDR3 sequence (DNA): TGTGCCAGCAGCATGACAGGGCTTGAGCAGTACTTC. Translated: CASSMTGLEQYF.